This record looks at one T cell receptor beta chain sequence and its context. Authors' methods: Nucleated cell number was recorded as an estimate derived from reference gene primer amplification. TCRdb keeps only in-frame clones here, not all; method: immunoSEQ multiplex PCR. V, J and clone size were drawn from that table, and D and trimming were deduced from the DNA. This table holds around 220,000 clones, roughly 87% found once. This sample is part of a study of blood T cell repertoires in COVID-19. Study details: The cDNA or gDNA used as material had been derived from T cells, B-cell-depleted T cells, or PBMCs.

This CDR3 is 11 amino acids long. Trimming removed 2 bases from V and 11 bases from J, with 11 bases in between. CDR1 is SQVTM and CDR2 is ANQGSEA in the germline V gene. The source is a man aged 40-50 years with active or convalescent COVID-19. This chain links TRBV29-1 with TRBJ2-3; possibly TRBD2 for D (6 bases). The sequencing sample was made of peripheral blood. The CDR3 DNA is TGCAGCGTTGAACCGGGACTCCTGCAGTATTTT. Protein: CSVEPGLLQYF.